The following is a TCR beta chain sequence with its context. Per the germline V gene, CDR1 is MNHEY and CDR2 is SMNVEV (reference sequence). Trimming left V 2 bases short and J 5 bases short, with 9 bases between. The CDR3 totals 14 residues. These data belong to a study of blood T cell repertoires in COVID-19. Overall study context: COVID-19 samples from acute and convalescent phases originated in the United States, Italy and Spain.

In the original workflow: Nucleated cell counts were estimated from reference gene primer amplification. Repertoires were generated with immunoSEQ multiplex PCR, while TCRdb's copy carries only in-frame clones and drops some. V, J and clone size were drawn from that table, and D and trimming were deduced from the DNA. This sample carries under 300,000 clones, approximately 91% of them seen once, and the ten largest clones take under 2.5%. The genes are TRBV27 and TRBJ2-2, with D possibly matching TRBD1 (6 bases). The receptor comes from a woman aged 40 to 50 who had recovered from COVID-19. Sequences were obtained from peripheral blood. CDR3 nucleotides: TGTGCCAGCAGTTTAAGGGGGACAACCGGGGAGCTGTTTTTT. Protein product: CASSLRGTTGELFF.